A single sample gave rise to the 20 T cell receptor beta chains below, sequenced in a study of T cells in localized non-small cell lung cancer. Only in-frame clones appear in the TCRdb table, and some are missing; sequencing was by immunoSEQ multiplex PCR. This table holds 59,000 or so clones, about nine tenths found once. The sample in question was peripheral blood, obtained before any cancer treatment. These receptors all stem from a man between 35 and 75 years old with stage I lung adenocarcinoma.

V is TRBV11-3 and J is TRBJ2-1; D is unresolved. Deletions cut 4 bases from V and 6 bases from J, with 7 bases between. CDR3 size: 12 residues. The germline CDR1 and CDR2 sequences are SGHNT and YENEEA. In DNA form, the CDR3 reads TGTGCCAGCAGCTGGGTAGCCAATGAGCAGTTCTTC. It codes for CASSWVANEQFF.

This CDR3 is CASKSGSNQETQYF. CDR3 nucleotides: TGTGCCAGTAAGAGCGGGAGTAACCAAGAGACCCAGTACTTC. J is TRBJ2-5 and V is TRBV19; TRBD2 aligns across 8 bases. The CDR3 length is 14 residues. Germline V lookup: CDR1 LNHDA, CDR2 SQIVND (reference sequence). V was pared by 7 bases and J by 0 bases, with 4 bases of the junction left unmatched.

This clone occurred a few times. The V and J genes are TRBV28 and TRBJ1-4; D might be TRBD1 (6 bases). This CDR3 is built from 15 residues. Per germline, CDR1 MDHEN and CDR2 SYDVKM. Trimming took 5 bases from V and 6 from J, leaving 16 bases between them. As DNA, the CDR3 is TGTGCCAGCAGTAAGCACAGGGAGATCGATGAAAAACTGTTTTTT. It is translated as CASSKHREIDEKLFF.

The chain employs TRBV5-4 and TRBJ2-1; the D gene is possibly TRBD2 (6 bases). Trimming shortened V by 4 bases and J by 4 bases, and 9 bases separated the two germline ends. The germline gives CDR1 SGHNT, CDR2 YYREEE (reference sequence). The CDR3 is made up of 13 amino acids. For the CDR3, the DNA is TGTGCCAGCAGCATCGGGAGATACAATGAGCAGTTCTTC. Translating it yields CASSIGRYNEQFF.

The chain carries TRBV7-3 and TRBJ1-1, with TRBD1 as a possible D gene (6 bases). Germline lookup yields CDR1 SGHTA and CDR2 FQGTGA. V lost 5 bases and J lost 5, with 21 bases in between. The CDR3 runs to 16 residues. CDR3 region: CASSPLQGVAVTEAFF. The CDR3 nucleotides read TGTGCCAGCAGCCCCCTACAGGGTGTGGCGGTGACTGAAGCTTTCTTT. Drawing the rest from reference TRBV7-3 and TRBJ1-1, the complete variable domain is GAGVSQTPSNKVTEKGKYVELRCDPISGHTALYWYRQSLGQGPEFLIYFQGTGAADDSGLPNDRFFAVRPEGSVSTLKIQRTERGDSAVYLCASSPLQGVAVTEAFFGQGTRLTVV.

This clone was detected only once. V usage is TRBV29-1 and J usage is TRBJ2-7; 9 bases agree with TRBD2. Trimming took 1 base from V and 3 from J; bases not matched to a gene: 10. The CDR3 has 16 amino acids. Germline CDR1 and CDR2: SQVTM and ANQGSEA. This CDR3 reads CSVEVIAGDILYEQYF. For the CDR3, the DNA is TGCAGCGTTGAAGTGATAGCGGGAGATATACTCTACGAGCAGTACTTC.

The chain combines TRBV7-3 with TRBJ1-1, with a tentative D call TRBD1 (6 bases). Trimming stripped 5 bases from V and 1 base from J, with 14 bases between. The CDR3 spans 15 residues. Germline-derived CDR1 and CDR2 are SGHTA and FQGTGA. The CDR3 region has the DNA TGTGCCAGCAGCAACCCGGGACATTCGAACACTGAAGCTTTCTTT. Amino acid sequence: CASSNPGHSNTEAFF.

The V and J genes are TRBV27 and TRBJ1-1; D is ambiguous. V lost 6 bases to trimming and J lost 3 bases, with 14 bases between them. CDR1 is MNHEY, CDR2 SMNVEV, per germline (reference sequence). The CDR3 covers 14 residues. In DNA form, the CDR3 reads TGTGCCAGCAGCCTTCAGCAACTTGACACTGAAGCTTTCTTT. Its protein product is CASSLQQLDTEAFF.

This chain uses TRBV11-2 with TRBJ1-3; D not resolved. Germline lookup yields CDR1 SGHAT and CDR2 FQNNGV. This CDR3 has 13 residues. V lost 2 bases and J 4 bases, leaving 6 bases between the germline ends. Written as DNA, the CDR3 is TGTGCCAGCAGCTTAAGTCAGGGAAACACCATATATTTT. Translating gives CASSLSQGNTIYF.

J is TRBJ2-2 and V is TRBV30; TRBD1 is a possible D gene (6 bases). The CDR3 totals 13 residues. In germline, CDR1 is GTSNPN, CDR2 SVGIG (reference sequence). V lost 4 bases to trimming and J lost 5 bases, with 11 bases between them. Here the CDR3 reads CAWNRDETGELFF. For the CDR3, the DNA is TGTGCCTGGAACAGGGATGAAACCGGGGAGCTGTTTTTT.

The chain joins TRBV5-1 to TRBJ2-7; 11 bases fit TRBD1. The CDR3 has 14 residues. Trimming at V came to 2 bases and at J to 4 bases, leaving 2 bases not matched to a gene. Germline V gene sequence: CDR1 SGHRS, CDR2 YFSETQ. This CDR3 is CASSLGTGGYEQYF. CDR3 nucleotides: TGCGCCAGCAGCTTAGGGACAGGGGGTTACGAGCAGTACTTC.

V and J are TRBV7-8 and TRBJ1-3; D is unresolved. Trimming removed 1 base at V and 0 bases at J, with 7 bases between. From germline, CDR1 is SGHVS and CDR2 FQNEAQ. The CDR3 loop spans 15 amino acids. The CDR3 DNA follows: TGTGCCAGCAGCTTAGAGGGTAGCTCTGGAAACACCATATATTTT. It encodes CASSLEGSSGNTIYF. The whole variable domain, remainder taken from reference TRBV7-8 and TRBJ1-3, is GAGVSQSPRYKVAKRGQDVALRCDPISGHVSLFWYQQALGQGPEFLTYFQNEAQLDKSGLPSDRFFAERPEGSVSTLKIQRTQQEDSAVYLCASSLEGSSGNTIYFGEGSWLTVV.

The V gene is TRBV6-6, the J gene TRBJ2-2; tentative D call: TRBD1 (6 bases). Germline lookup yields CDR1 MNHNY and CDR2 SVGAGI (reference sequence). Trimming left V 6 bases short and J 5 bases short, with 16 bases between. The CDR3 spans 15 residues. The CDR3 sequence: CASSLRGHLTGELFF. The CDR3 DNA reads as TGTGCCAGCAGCCTAAGGGGACATTTGACCGGGGAGCTGTTTTTT.

The chain has TRBV30 and TRBJ2-3; D is possibly TRBD2 (6 bases). This CDR3 is 16 amino acids long. CDR1 and CDR2 from the germline V gene are GTSNPN and SVGIG (reference sequence). Trimming removed 0 bases at V and 0 bases at J, with 13 bases between. CDR3 region: CAWSVLGGGSTDTQYF. CDR3 sequence (DNA): TGTGCCTGGAGTGTACTCGGGGGAGGAAGCACAGATACGCAGTATTTT. Based on the CDR3 plus reference TRBV30 and TRBJ2-3, the full variable domain is SQTIHQWPATLVQPVGSPLSLECTVEGTSNPNLYWYRQAAGRGLQLLFYSVGIGQISSEVPQNLSASRPQDRQFILSSKKLLLSDSGFYLCAWSVLGGGSTDTQYFGPGTRLTVL.

This clone has a single count. This chain uses TRBV27 with TRBJ2-5; D is perhaps TRBD1 (6 bases). The V end was cut by 5 bases, the J end by 11 bases, with 24 bases between. Germline V gene data show CDR1 as MNHEY and CDR2 as SMNVEV (reference sequence). CDR3 size: 15 residues. The CDR3 DNA reads as TGTGCCAGCAGTCGAAGACCTACTCTCCCAGGGGAGCAGTACTTC. It codes for CASSRRPTLPGEQYF.

The V and J genes are TRBV2 and TRBJ2-1; 9 bases match TRBD2. The CDR3 sequence is 17 residues long. Germline loops: CDR1 SNHLY, CDR2 FYNNEI. Unmatched junction bases numbered 14, after V lost 5 bases and J lost 6 bases. The CDR3 DNA reads as TGTGCCAGCAGTTACCTTGGGCGGGAGGGCCCTCGCAATGAGCAGTTCTTC. It translates to CASSYLGREGPRNEQFF. Together with reference TRBV2 and TRBJ2-1, the CDR3 gives the full variable domain: EPEVTQTPSHQVTQMGQEVILRCVPISNHLYFYWYRQILGQKVEFLVSFYNNEISEKSEIFDDQFSVERPDGSNFTLKIRSTKLEDSAMYFCASSYLGREGPRNEQFFGPGTRLTVL.

The CDR3 sequence: CAWSVQTGVEQYF. Here the CDR3 DNA reads TGTGCCTGGAGTGTACAAACAGGGGTCGAGCAGTACTTC. The J gene is TRBJ2-7, the V gene TRBV30; 7 bases are shared with TRBD1. There are 13 residues in the CDR3. J lost 6 bases, V lost 0 bases, and 5 bases had no gene match. Germline CDR1 and CDR2: GTSNPN and SVGIG (reference sequence).

This chain links TRBV2 with TRBJ2-3; D is possibly TRBD1 (5 bases). Germline V gene sequence: CDR1 SNHLY, CDR2 FYNNEI. The CDR3 extends over 14 amino acids. Deletions cut 6 bases from V and 4 bases from J, with 14 bases between. CDR3 sequence reads: CASSLTADPDTQYF. The DNA for the CDR3 is TGTGCCAGCAGCTTGACAGCTGATCCAGATACGCAGTATTTT.

V gene TRBV10-3 combines with J gene TRBJ2-1, with TRBD2 identical over 14 bases. The CDR3 has 14 amino acids. Germline values: CDR1 ENHRY, CDR2 SYGVKD. The V gene end was trimmed by 7 bases and the J gene end by 8 bases; junction bases not matched to a gene: 4. The CDR3, as DNA: TGTGCCATCACCCCGGGACTAGCGGGAGATGAGCAGTTCTTC. This sequence encodes CAITPGLAGDEQFF.

The CDR3 reads CASSRTSGRTYNEQFF. The CDR3 DNA reads as TGTGCCAGCAGCAGGACTAGCGGGAGGACATACAATGAGCAGTTCTTC. The chain combines TRBV5-4 with TRBJ2-1, with 14 bases identical to TRBD2. This CDR3 is 16 amino acids long. Germline loops: CDR1 SGHNT, CDR2 YYREEE (reference sequence). Losses at the gene ends were 4 bases for V and 4 bases for J; bases not matched to a gene: 4.